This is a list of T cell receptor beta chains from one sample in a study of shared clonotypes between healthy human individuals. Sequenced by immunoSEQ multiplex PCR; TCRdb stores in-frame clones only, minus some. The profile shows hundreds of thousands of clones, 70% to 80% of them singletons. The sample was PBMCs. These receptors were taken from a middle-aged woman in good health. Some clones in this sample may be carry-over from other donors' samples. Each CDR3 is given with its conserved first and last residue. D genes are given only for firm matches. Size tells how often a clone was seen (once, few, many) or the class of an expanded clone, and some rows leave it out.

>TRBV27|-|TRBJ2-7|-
TGTGCCAGCAGTTTACTTCCTAGCGCTAAGACCTACGAGCAGTACTTC
CASSLLPSAKTYEQYF
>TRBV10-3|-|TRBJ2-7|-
TGTGCCATCAGTGACCGACTCTACGAGCAGTACTTC
CAISDRLYEQYF
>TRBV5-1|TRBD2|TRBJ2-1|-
TGCGCCAGCAGCTTGGGTGGACTAGCGGGAGGAAGGTACAATGAGCAGTTCTTC
CASSLGGLAGGRYNEQFF
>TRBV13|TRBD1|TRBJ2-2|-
TGTGCCAGCAGCTTCATTCGACAGGGACCTAACACCGGGGAGCTGTTTTTT
CASSFIRQGPNTGELFF
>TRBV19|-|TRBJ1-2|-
TGTGCCAGTAGTGATACTGGGAGAATGAACTATGGCTACACCTTC
CASSDTGRMNYGYTF
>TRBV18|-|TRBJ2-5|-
TGTGCCAGCTCACCAAGCCTCGCTGCAGGGGAGACCCAGTACTTC
CASSPSLAAGETQYF
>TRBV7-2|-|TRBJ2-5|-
TGTGCCAGCAGCCAAAGTCCGGACATTAACGTGGGGGCCCAGTACTTC
CASSQSPDINVGAQYF
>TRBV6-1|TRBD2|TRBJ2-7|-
TGTGCCAGCTCAGGGACTAGCGGGAGCGAGCAGTACTTC
CASSGTSGSEQYF
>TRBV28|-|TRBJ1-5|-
TGTGCCAGCAGCCCCCCGGTGGGTCTTGGGGGTAATCAGCCCCAGCATTTT
CASSPPVGLGGNQPQHF
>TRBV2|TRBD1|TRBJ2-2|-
TGTGCCAGCAACGACCGGGACAGAGACACCGGGGAGCTGTTTTTT
CASNDRDRDTGELFF
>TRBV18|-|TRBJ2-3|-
TGTGCCAGCTCACCGGAGGGGGGCACAGATACGCAGTATTTT
CASSPEGGTDTQYF
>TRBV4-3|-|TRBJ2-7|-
TGCGCCAGCAGCCAAGTAGCTAGCGTCTCCTACGAGCAGTACTTC
CASSQVASVSYEQYF
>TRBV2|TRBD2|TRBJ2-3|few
TGTGCCAGCAGTGAAACGCCGCGGGGGGCGCAGTATTTT
CASSETPRGAQYF
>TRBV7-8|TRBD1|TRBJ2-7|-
TGTGCCAGCAGCTTTTTGGTAGGACAGGGGGCGCGAGAGCAGTACTTC
CASSFLVGQGAREQYF
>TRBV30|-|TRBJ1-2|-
TGTGCCTGGAGTCCCCAGGGATCGAACTATGGCTACACCTTC
CAWSPQGSNYGYTF
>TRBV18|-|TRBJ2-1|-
TGTGCCAGCTCACCATTATCGTCAGGGGGGAAAAATGAGCAGTTCTTC
CASSPLSSGGKNEQFF
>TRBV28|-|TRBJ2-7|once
TGTGCCAGCAGCCGAGACAGGTTTTACGAGCAGTACTTC
CASSRDRFYEQYF